Given below is one T cell receptor (beta chain) in context. Authors' data handling: Quantification of nucleated cells was approximated via reference gene primer amplification. Profiled with immunoSEQ multiplex PCR; TCRdb holds only in-frame clones, not every one. The V and J calls and clone size are taken from that table; D and trimming were inferred from the DNA. The table shows roughly 100,000 clones, with 76% occurring only once. This record belongs to a study of blood T cell repertoires in COVID-19. About the study: The analysed material was cDNA or gDNA that came from T cells, B-cell-depleted T cells, or PBMCs.

CDR3 length: 13 amino acids. The junction had 2 bases not matched to a gene; V was cut back by 3 bases and J by 5 bases. Germline V lookup: CDR1 SGHVS, CDR2 FQNEAQ. This clonotype originated in a man between 65 and 85 years old with acute or convalescent COVID-19. This chain connects TRBV7-8 to TRBJ2-7; TRBD1 agrees at 9 bases. Sequenced: peripheral blood. CDR3 nucleotides: TGTGCCAGCAGCTTGGGACAGGGCCACGAGCAGTACGTC. Its protein product is CASSLGQGHEQYV.